This T cell receptor (beta chain) was profiled in a study of OX40 agonist ivuxolimab in advanced cancers. Across the study: The eligibility criteria allowed prior anti-PD-1, anti-PD-L1 or anti-CTLA-4 therapy, and 40% had some. General observations from the study: Which antigen the expanded peripheral T cells recognized is unknown. Relative to CD4+ cells, CD8+ T cells on average had more expanded clones. Within 6 weeks, CD4+ and CD8+ blood T cells expanded clonally at 0.1 to 3.0 mg/kg.

In regard to this clone: As yet, its antigen is unknown. The junction departs from the called germline gene at one end, perhaps through a read error. Other DNA sequences of this sample code for an identical CDR3.

Sequencing was performed with immunoSEQ multiplex PCR; in TCRdb, only in-frame clones are kept and a portion is missing. Among around 20,000 clones listed, over 80% were seen once. Germline CDR1 reads MNHEY; CDR2 reads SMNVEV (reference sequence). The CDR3 is 13 residues long. The rearrangement links TRBV27 to TRBJ2-7, with a weak D call TRBD2 (6 bases). This sequence originates from an adult with an advanced solid tumor such as melanoma, head and neck, liver or kidney cancer. The sample in question was CD4+ or CD8+ T cells sorted from blood, obtained in a trial of the OX40 agonist ivuxolimab. The CDR3 sequence: CASSAGGNYEQYF. The DNA for the CDR3 is TGCGCCAGCAGTGCCGGGGGAAACTACGAGCAGTACTTC.